This note documents a single T cell receptor beta chain sequence. This CDR3 has 14 amino acids. Germline CDR1 is MNHEY and CDR2 is SVGAGI. V dropped 6 bases and J dropped 7 bases, with 13 bases sitting between them. The data derive from a study of T cell changes during pregnancy in multiple sclerosis. Sequenced by immunoSEQ multiplex PCR; TCRdb stores in-frame clones only, minus some. The sample contains nearly 70,000 clones, around 92% of which appear only once. The source material was peripheral blood, sampled in the second trimester of pregnancy. The chain links TRBV6-5 to TRBJ1-6, with D perhaps matching TRBD1 (5 bases). The sequence came from a female donor in good health, enrolled as a control in a pregnancy study. The CDR3 nucleotides read TGTGCCAGCAGGCCTCAGGGCTGGAATTCACCCCTCCACTTT. Translated: CASRPQGWNSPLHF.